This T cell receptor (beta chain) was documented in a study of OX40 agonist ivuxolimab in advanced cancers. Looking at the study overall: Dose-escalation patients suffered from hepatocellular carcinoma, melanoma, renal cell or head and neck cancer.

General observations from the study: Compared with others, partial responders at 0.1-3.0 mg/kg displayed clonal expansion among the lowest.

The CDR3 is made up of 12 amino acids. The V and J ends lost 5 bases and 6 bases, in that order; junction bases with no gene match: 2. Germline V CDR1 and CDR2: PRHDT, FYEKMQ (reference sequence). As regards this clone: Its antigen remains unidentified.

Clones were sequenced by immunoSEQ multiplex PCR, and TCRdb holds only the in-frame ones, with some missing. The profile shows 75,000 to 95,000 clones, around 92% of them singletons. The source of this sequence is an adult with an advanced solid tumor such as melanoma, head and neck, liver or kidney cancer. The chain joins TRBV13 to TRBJ2-7; 9 nucleotides line up with TRBD1. The input for sequencing was CD4+ or CD8+ T cells sorted from blood, taken in a trial of the OX40 agonist ivuxolimab. CDR3 DNA: TGTGCCAGCAGCACGGACAGGGGCGAGCAGTACTTC. This translates into CASSTDRGEQYF.